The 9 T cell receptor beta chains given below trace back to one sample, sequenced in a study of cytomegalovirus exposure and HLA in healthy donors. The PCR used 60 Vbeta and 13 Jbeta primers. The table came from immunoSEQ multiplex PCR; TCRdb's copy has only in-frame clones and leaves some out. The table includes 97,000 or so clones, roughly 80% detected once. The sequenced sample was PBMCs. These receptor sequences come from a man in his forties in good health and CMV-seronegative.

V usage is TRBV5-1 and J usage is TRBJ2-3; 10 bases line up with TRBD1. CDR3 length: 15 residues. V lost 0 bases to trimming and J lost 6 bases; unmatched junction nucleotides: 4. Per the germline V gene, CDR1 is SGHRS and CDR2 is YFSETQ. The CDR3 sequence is CASSLGQGAGDTQYF. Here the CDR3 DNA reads TGCGCCAGCAGCTTGGGACAGGGGGCAGGGGATACGCAGTATTTT.

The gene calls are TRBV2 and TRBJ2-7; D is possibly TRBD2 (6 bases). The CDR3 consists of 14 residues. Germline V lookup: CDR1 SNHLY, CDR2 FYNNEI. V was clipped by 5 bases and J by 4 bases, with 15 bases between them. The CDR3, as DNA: TGTGCCAGCAGTACGACTGGGACTTTTTACGAGCAGTACTTC. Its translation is CASSTTGTFYEQYF.

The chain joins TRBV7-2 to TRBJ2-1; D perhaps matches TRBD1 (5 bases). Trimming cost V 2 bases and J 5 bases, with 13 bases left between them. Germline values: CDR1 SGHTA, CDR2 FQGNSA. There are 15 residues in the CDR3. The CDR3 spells CASSLLRTTNNEQFF. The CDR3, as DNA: TGTGCCAGCAGCTTACTCCGGACAACTAACAATGAGCAGTTCTTC.

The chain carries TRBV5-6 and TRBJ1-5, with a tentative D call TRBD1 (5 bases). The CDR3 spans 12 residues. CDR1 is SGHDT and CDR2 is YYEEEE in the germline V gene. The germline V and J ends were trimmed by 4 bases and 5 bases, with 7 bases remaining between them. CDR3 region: CASSVRDQPQHF. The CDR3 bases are TGTGCCAGCAGCGTCAGGGATCAGCCCCAGCATTTT.

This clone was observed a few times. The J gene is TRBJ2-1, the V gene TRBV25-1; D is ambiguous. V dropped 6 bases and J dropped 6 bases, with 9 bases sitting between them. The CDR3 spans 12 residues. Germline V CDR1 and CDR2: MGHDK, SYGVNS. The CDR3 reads CASRSPGNEQFF. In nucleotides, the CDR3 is TGTGCCAGCAGGAGCCCGGGCAATGAGCAGTTCTTC.

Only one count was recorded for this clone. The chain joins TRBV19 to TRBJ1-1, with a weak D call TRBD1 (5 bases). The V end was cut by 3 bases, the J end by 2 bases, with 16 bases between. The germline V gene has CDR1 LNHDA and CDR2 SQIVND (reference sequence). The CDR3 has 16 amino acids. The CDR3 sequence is CASSMLRGLINTEAFF. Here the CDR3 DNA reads TGTGCCAGTAGTATGCTTCGGGGGTTAATTAACACTGAAGCTTTCTTT.

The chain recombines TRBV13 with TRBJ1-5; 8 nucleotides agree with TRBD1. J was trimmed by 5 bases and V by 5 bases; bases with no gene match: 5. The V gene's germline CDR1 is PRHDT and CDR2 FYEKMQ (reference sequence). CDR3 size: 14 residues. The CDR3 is CASSRQGRDQPQHF. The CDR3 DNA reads TGTGCCAGCAGCAGACAGGGGAGGGATCAGCCCCAGCATTTT. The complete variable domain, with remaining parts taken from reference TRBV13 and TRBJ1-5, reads AAGVIQSPRHLIKEKRETATLKCYPIPRHDTVYWYQQGPGQDPQFLISFYEKMQSDKGSIPDRFSAQQFSDYHSELNMSSLELGDSALYFCASSRQGRDQPQHFGDGTRLSIL.

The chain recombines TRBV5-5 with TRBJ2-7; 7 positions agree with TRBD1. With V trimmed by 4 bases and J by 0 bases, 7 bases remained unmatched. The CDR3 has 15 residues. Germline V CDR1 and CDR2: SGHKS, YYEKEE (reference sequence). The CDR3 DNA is TGTGCCAGCAGCCCCTGGACAGGAAACTCCTACGAGCAGTACTTC. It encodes CASSPWTGNSYEQYF.

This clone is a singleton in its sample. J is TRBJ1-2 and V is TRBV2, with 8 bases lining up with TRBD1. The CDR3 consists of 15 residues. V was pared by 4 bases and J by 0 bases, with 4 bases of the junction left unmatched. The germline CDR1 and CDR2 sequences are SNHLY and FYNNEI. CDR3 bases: TGTGCCAGCAGTGGAGGACAGGGAGCTAACTATGGCTACACCTTC. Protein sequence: CASSGGQGANYGYTF.